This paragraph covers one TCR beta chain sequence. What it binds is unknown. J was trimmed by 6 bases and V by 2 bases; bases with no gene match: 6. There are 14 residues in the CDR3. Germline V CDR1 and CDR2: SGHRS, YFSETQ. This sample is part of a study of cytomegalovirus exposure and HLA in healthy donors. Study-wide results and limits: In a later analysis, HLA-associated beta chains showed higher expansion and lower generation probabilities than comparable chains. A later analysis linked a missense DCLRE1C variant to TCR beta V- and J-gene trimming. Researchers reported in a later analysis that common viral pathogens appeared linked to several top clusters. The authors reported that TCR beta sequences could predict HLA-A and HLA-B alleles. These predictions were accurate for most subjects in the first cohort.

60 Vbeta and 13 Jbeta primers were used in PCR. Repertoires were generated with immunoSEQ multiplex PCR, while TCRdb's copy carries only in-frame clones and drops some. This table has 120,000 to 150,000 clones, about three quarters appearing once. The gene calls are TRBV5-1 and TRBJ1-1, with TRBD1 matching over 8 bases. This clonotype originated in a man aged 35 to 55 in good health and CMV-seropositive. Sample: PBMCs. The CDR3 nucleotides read TGCGCCAGCAGCTTCCCGGACAGGGAAGCTGAAGCTTTCTTT. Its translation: CASSFPDREAEAFF.